These 21 T cell receptor beta chains originate from one sample sequenced in a study of vaccination effects on CD4 cells after COVID-19. This table comes from immunoSEQ multiplex PCR, and its TCRdb copy is limited to in-frame clones, with some not included. The sample lists 67,000 or so clones; over 65% were seen once. After expansion with viral peptide pools in the ViraFEST assay, antigen-specific CD4+ T cells were sequenced. After more than 8 days in culture, the CD4+ T cells were isolated. The vaccine recipients had no prior SARS-CoV-2 infection, with negative nucleocapsid antibodies. These TCRs are of unknown antigen specificity. The specimen comprised CD4+ T cells from PBMCs cultured with HCoV-OC43 spike peptides, sampled before COVID-19 vaccination. The sample's subset: HCoV-OC43 spike overlapping peptide pool stimulation. Receptors were obtained from a human donor who received a COVID-19 vaccine.

This clone was detected only a few times. This chain uses TRBV6-5 with TRBJ2-1; D remains unclear. CDR1 is MNHEY, CDR2 SVGAGI, per germline. This CDR3 is built from 14 residues. V lost 0 bases to trimming and J lost 8 bases, with 11 bases between them. The CDR3 reads CASSYSETIYEQFF. The CDR3, as DNA: TGTGCCAGCAGTTACTCGGAGACAATTTATGAGCAGTTCTTC.

This clone was detected only once. The chain employs TRBV11-2 and TRBJ2-7; 7 positions agree with TRBD2. Trimming cost V 6 bases and J 4 bases; bases outside gene matches: 12. The V gene's germline CDR1 is SGHAT and CDR2 FQNNGV. CDR3 size: 15 residues. CDR3 bases: TGTGCCAGCAGGGATAGACGGCGGGGGAGTTACGAGCAGTACGTC. It specifies CASRDRRRGSYEQYV.

This chain joins TRBV6-5 and TRBJ2-5, with 10 bases lining up with TRBD2. CDR1 and CDR2 (germline): MNHEY, SVGAGI. V shed 5 bases, J shed 3 bases, and the junction held 3 bases outside the gene matches. The CDR3 is 14 residues long. CDR3 region: CASSPGLAEETQYF. In DNA, the CDR3 is TGTGCCAGCAGTCCTGGACTAGCGGAAGAGACCCAGTACTTC.

This rearrangement joins TRBV29-1 to TRBJ1-1; a possible D gene is TRBD1 (5 bases). The CDR3 loop spans 13 amino acids. Deletions cut 6 bases from V and 1 base from J, with 12 bases between. Per the germline V gene, CDR1 is SQVTM and CDR2 is ANQGSEA. The CDR3 region is CSVAGTENTEAFF. The CDR3 nucleotides are TGCAGCGTGGCCGGGACTGAGAACACTGAAGCTTTCTTT. Based on the CDR3 plus reference TRBV29-1 and TRBJ1-1, the full variable domain is SAVISQKPSRDICQRGTSLTIQCQVDSQVTMMFWYRQQPGQSLTLIATANQGSEATYESGFVIDKFPISRPNLTFSTLTVSNMSPEDSSIYLCSVAGTENTEAFFGQGTRLTVV.

This chain links TRBV19 with TRBJ1-5; 10 positions match TRBD1. The J segment lost 4 bases and the V segment lost 4 bases, leaving 4 bases of the junction unmatched. The CDR3 is 15 amino acids. CDR1 LNHDA and CDR2 SQIVND come from the germline V gene (reference sequence). CDR3 in amino acids: CASSTDRGENQPQHF. The CDR3, as DNA: TGTGCCAGTAGTACGGACAGGGGGGAAAATCAGCCCCAGCATTTT.

The chain combines TRBV6-5 with TRBJ2-1; weak D call: TRBD1 (6 bases). Germline values: CDR1 MNHEY, CDR2 SVGAGI. The CDR3 runs 12 residues. Trimming cost V 6 bases and J 8 bases, with 11 bases left between them. The CDR3 here is CASRTGFDEQFF. CDR3 nucleotide sequence: TGTGCCAGCAGAACAGGGTTTGATGAGCAGTTCTTC.

CDR3 in amino acids: CASSPTGVVGQPQHF. In DNA form, the CDR3 reads TGTGCCAGCAGCCCAACAGGGGTCGTGGGTCAGCCCCAGCATTTT. V and J are TRBV7-2 and TRBJ1-5, with 7 bases identical to TRBD1. V lost 5 bases, J lost 6 bases, and 10 bases stayed unmatched. This CDR3 spans 15 amino acids. Germline lookup yields CDR1 SGHTA and CDR2 FQGNSA.

This chain uses TRBV18 with TRBJ1-3, with 9 nucleotides matching TRBD1. Germline lookup yields CDR1 KGHSH and CDR2 LQKENI. This CDR3 is built from 13 residues. The V segment lost 3 bases and the J segment 10 bases; nucleotides outside the gene matches: 4. The CDR3 region has the DNA TGTGCCAGCTCACCGCGGGACAGGGAAACCATATATTTT. As protein: CASSPRDRETIYF.

This sequence joins TRBV7-2 and TRBJ2-3, with D possibly being TRBD1 (6 bases). This CDR3 region has 15 residues. Trimming shortened V by 5 bases and J by 3 bases, and 15 bases separated the two germline ends. Germline V lookup: CDR1 SGHTA, CDR2 FQGNSA. CDR3: CASSITGLKTDTQYF. The CDR3 coding sequence is TGTGCCAGCAGCATCACAGGGTTGAAGACAGATACGCAGTATTTT. Full variable domain (missing parts from reference TRBV7-2 and TRBJ2-3): GAGVSQSPSNKVTEKGKDVELRCDPISGHTALYWYRQSLGQGLEFLIYFQGNSAPDKSGLPSDRFSAERTGGSVSTLTIQRTQQEDSAVYLCASSITGLKTDTQYFGPGTRLTVL.

J is TRBJ1-5 and V is TRBV19; D call uncertain. Trimming removed 8 bases from V and 4 bases from J, with 12 bases in between. Germline assignment: CDR1 LNHDA and CDR2 SQIVND (reference sequence). The CDR3 covers 13 residues. CDR3 loop: CASGSRSNQPQHF. CDR3 nucleotide sequence: TGTGCCAGTGGAAGTCGCAGTAATCAGCCCCAGCATTTT.

This clone was recorded a few times. The V gene is TRBV7-9, the J gene TRBJ2-4; possibly TRBD2 for D (5 bases). CDR3 length: 11 amino acids. Trimming pared 5 bases from V and 10 bases from J, leaving 9 bases between. Germline CDR1 and CDR2: SEHNR and FQNEAQ (reference sequence). As DNA, the CDR3 is TGTGCCAGCAGCGACCGGGATATTCAGTACTTC. Encoded protein: CASSDRDIQYF.

The V call is TRBV7-3, the J call TRBJ2-5; D unclear. CDR1 is SGHTA, CDR2 FQGTGA, per germline. Deletions cut 4 bases from V and 2 bases from J, with 8 bases between. This CDR3 is built from 13 residues. DNA for the CDR3: TGTGCCAGCAGCTCTGGGGTGCAAGAGACCCAGTACTTC. Residues: CASSSGVQETQYF.

The rearrangement joins TRBV7-2 to TRBJ1-3; a possible D gene is TRBD1 (5 bases). The germline V and J ends were trimmed by 1 base and 3 bases, with 16 bases remaining between them. In germline, CDR1 is SGHTA, CDR2 FQGNSA. This CDR3 region has 17 residues. CDR3 region: CASSLVGQGSFGNTIYF. The DNA of the CDR3 is TGTGCCAGCAGCTTAGTAGGACAAGGTTCCTTTGGAAACACCATATATTTT.

CDR3 region: CSVSEWGGNTGELFF. The CDR3 DNA sequence: TGCAGCGTATCCGAGTGGGGCGGTAACACCGGGGAGCTGTTTTTT. The chain has TRBV29-1 and TRBJ2-2, with a tentative D call TRBD1 (5 bases). The CDR3 extends over 15 amino acids. CDR1 and CDR2 from the germline V gene are SQVTM and ANQGSEA. Deletions cut 6 bases from V and 2 bases from J, with 16 bases between.

V is TRBV24-1 and J is TRBJ2-3, with D uncertain. The CDR3 is 15 residues long. Trimming took off 7 bases at V and 1 base at J, with 14 bases between the two ends. The V gene's germline CDR1 is KGHDR and CDR2 SFDVKD. DNA for the CDR3: TGTGCCACCAGCCACCCCAAAAGGGGCACAGATACGCAGTATTTT. As protein: CATSHPKRGTDTQYF.

This chain links TRBV2 with TRBJ2-5, with 13 bases aligning to TRBD2. Germline lookup yields CDR1 SNHLY and CDR2 FYNNEI. V dropped 6 bases and J dropped 5; count of bases not matched to a gene: 6. The CDR3 is 15 residues long. CDR3 in DNA: TGTGCCAGCAGGAGGACTAGCGGGGGTGGGGAGACCCAGTACTTC. This encodes CASRRTSGGGETQYF.

The V and J genes are TRBV5-5 and TRBJ2-1; D unclear. V lost 1 base and J 8 bases, leaving 7 bases between the germline ends. The CDR3 length is 12 residues. Looked up from germline, CDR1 is SGHKS and CDR2 is YYEKEE (reference sequence). CDR3 amino acids: CASSLFVDEQFF. CDR3 coding DNA: TGTGCCAGCAGCTTGTTTGTCGATGAGCAGTTCTTC.

Of note for this clone: The identical CDR3 is also encoded by other nucleotide sequences in the sample. The gene calls are TRBV19 and TRBJ1-1; D is ambiguous. The CDR3 runs 13 residues. V was trimmed by 3 bases and J by 1 base, leaving 6 bases between them. Per the germline V gene, CDR1 is LNHDA and CDR2 is SQIVND (reference sequence). The CDR3 sequence: CASSIQRNTEAFF. The CDR3 DNA reads TGTGCCAGTAGTATCCAAAGGAACACTGAAGCTTTCTTT.

This clone has a handful of counts. This chain uses TRBV6-2 or TRBV6-3 with TRBJ2-2, with 8 nucleotides matching TRBD2. Germline V gives CDR1 MNHEY, CDR2 SVGEGT. The CDR3 is 16 residues long. J was trimmed by 7 bases and V by 2 bases; bases with no gene match: 9. This CDR3 reads CASSYSRGGKHGELFF. DNA for the CDR3: TGTGCCAGCAGTTACAGTCGGGGGGGAAAACACGGGGAGCTGTTTTTT.

V gene TRBV3-1 (or the pseudogene TRBV3-2) combines with J gene TRBJ1-6; D unclear. V was shortened by 0 bases and J by 2 bases, with 5 bases between the two germline ends. The CDR3 runs to 15 residues. Looked up from germline, CDR1 is LGHDT and CDR2 is YNNKEL (reference sequence). CDR3 in amino acids: CASSQDNAYNSPLHF. The CDR3 region has the DNA TGTGCCAGCAGCCAAGATAACGCCTATAATTCACCCCTCCACTTT.

A few counts support this clone. The V gene is TRBV7-3, the J gene TRBJ2-2; D is perhaps TRBD1 (6 bases). The CDR3 length is 16 residues. Trimming shortened V by 2 bases and J by 0 bases, and 10 bases separated the two germline ends. Germline V lookup: CDR1 SGHTA, CDR2 FQGTGA. CDR3 amino acids: CASSLLGGANTGELFF. As DNA, the CDR3 is TGTGCCAGCAGCTTACTTGGGGGCGCGAACACCGGGGAGCTGTTTTTT. The whole variable domain, filled in from reference TRBV7-3 and TRBJ2-2, reads GAGVSQTPSNKVTEKGKYVELRCDPISGHTALYWYRQSLGQGPEFLIYFQGTGAADDSGLPNDRFFAVRPEGSVSTLKIQRTERGDSAVYLCASSLLGGANTGELFFGEGSRLTVL.